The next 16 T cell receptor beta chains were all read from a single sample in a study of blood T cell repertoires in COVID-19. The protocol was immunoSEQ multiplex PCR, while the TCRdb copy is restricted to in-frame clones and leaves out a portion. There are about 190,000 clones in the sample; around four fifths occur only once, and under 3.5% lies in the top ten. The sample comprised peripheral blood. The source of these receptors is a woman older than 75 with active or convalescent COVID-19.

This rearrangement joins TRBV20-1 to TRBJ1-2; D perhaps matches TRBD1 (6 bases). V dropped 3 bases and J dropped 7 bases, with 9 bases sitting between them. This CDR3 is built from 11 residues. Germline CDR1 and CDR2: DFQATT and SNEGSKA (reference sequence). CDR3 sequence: CSASGGLGYTF. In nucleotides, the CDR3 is TGCAGTGCTAGTGGGGGGCTTGGCTACACCTTC.

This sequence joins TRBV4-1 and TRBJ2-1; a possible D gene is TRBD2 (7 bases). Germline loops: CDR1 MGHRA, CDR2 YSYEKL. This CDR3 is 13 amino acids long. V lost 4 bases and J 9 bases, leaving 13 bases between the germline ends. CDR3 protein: CASSPRGGTEQFF. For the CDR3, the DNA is TGCGCCAGCAGCCCTAGGGGGGGCACTGAGCAGTTCTTC.

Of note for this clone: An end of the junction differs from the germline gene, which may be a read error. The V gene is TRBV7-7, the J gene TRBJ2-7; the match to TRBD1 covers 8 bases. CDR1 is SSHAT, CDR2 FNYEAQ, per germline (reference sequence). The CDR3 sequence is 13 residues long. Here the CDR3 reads CASSSDRENEQYF. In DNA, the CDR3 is TGTGCTAGCAGCTCGGACAGGGAAAACGAGCAGTACTTC.

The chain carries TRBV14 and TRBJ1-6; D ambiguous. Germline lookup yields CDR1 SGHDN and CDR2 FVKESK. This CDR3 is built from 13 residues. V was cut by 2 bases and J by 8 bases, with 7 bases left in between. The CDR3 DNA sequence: TGTGCCAGCAGCCAATTCGGGGATTCACCCCTCCACTTT. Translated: CASSQFGDSPLHF.

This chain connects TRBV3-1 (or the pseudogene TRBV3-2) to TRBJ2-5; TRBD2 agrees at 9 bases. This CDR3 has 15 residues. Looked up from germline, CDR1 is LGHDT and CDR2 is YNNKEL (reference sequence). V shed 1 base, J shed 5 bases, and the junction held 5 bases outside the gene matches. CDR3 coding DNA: TGTGCCAGCAGCCAAGTAGCGGGGGCTCATGAGACCCAGTACTTC. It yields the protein CASSQVAGAHETQYF.

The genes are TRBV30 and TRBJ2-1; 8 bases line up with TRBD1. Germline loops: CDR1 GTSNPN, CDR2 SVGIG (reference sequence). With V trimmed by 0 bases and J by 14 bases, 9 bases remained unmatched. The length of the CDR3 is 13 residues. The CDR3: CAWSVISRGLEFF. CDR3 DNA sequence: TGTGCCTGGAGTGTTATAAGCAGGGGGCTTGAGTTCTTC.

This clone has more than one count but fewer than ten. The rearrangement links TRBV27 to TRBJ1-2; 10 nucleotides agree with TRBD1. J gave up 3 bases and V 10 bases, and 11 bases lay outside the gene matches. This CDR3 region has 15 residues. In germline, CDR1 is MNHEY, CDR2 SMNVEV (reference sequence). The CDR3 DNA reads TGTGCCACCTCCGGGGGACAGGGGTCTTACTATGGCTACACCTTC. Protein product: CATSGGQGSYYGYTF.

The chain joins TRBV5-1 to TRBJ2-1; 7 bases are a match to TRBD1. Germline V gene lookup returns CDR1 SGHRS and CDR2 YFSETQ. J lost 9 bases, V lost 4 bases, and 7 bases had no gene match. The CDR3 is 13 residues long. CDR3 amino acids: CASSKGQWIEQFF. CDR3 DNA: TGCGCCAGCAGCAAGGGACAGTGGATTGAGCAGTTCTTC.

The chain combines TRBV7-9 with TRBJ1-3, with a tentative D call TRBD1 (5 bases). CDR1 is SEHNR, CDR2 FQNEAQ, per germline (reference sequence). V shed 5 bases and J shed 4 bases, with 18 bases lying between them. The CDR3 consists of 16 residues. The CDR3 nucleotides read TGTGCCAGCAGCCCCCTGGGGCAGCTCTCGGGAAACACCATATATTTT. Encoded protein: CASSPLGQLSGNTIYF.

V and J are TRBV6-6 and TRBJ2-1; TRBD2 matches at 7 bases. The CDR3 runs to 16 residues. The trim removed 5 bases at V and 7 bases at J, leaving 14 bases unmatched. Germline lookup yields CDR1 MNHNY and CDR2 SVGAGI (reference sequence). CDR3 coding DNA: TGTGCCAGCAGTCGACTCTCCGGGACGCGGGAGAATGAGCAGTTCTTC. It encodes CASSRLSGTRENEQFF.

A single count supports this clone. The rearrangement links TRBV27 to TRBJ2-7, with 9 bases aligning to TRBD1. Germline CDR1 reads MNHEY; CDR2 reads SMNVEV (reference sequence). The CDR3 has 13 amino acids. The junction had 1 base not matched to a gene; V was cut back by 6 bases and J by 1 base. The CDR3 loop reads CASRDRGSYEQYF. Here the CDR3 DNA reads TGTGCCAGCAGGGACAGGGGATCCTACGAGCAGTACTTC.

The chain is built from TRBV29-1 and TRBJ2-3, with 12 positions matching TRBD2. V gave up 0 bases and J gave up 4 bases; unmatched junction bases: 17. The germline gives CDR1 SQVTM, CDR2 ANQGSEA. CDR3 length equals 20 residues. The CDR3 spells CSVEEARLAGGHPPPDTQYF. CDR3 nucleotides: TGCAGCGTTGAAGAAGCACGGCTAGCGGGGGGGCATCCACCCCCAGATACGCAGTATTTT.

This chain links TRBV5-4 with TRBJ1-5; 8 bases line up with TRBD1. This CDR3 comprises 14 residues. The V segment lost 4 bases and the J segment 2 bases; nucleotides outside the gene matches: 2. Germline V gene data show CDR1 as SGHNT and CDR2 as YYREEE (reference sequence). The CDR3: CASSLQGGNQPQHF. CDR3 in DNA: TGTGCCAGCAGCCTACAGGGGGGCAATCAGCCCCAGCATTTT. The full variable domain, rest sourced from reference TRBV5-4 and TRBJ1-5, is ETGVTQSPTHLIKTRGQQVTLRCSSQSGHNTVSWYQQALGQGPQFIFQYYREEENGRGNFPPRFSGLQFPNYSSELNVNALELDDSALYLCASSLQGGNQPQHFGDGTRLSIL.

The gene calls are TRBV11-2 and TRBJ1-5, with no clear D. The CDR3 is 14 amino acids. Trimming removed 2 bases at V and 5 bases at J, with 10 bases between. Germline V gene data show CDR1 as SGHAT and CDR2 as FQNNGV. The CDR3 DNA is TGTGCCAGCAGCTTATCAGGTTTGGATCAGCCCCAGCATTTT. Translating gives CASSLSGLDQPQHF.

CDR3 in DNA: TGTGCCAGCAGCTTGGGGGGACAGGGAGAGACCCAGTACTTC. Translated: CASSLGGQGETQYF. The rearrangement joins TRBV5-6 to TRBJ2-5; 9 nucleotides match TRBD1. V was clipped by 0 bases and J by 4 bases; unmatched bases: 1. CDR3 size: 14 residues. The germline V gene encodes CDR1 SGHDT and CDR2 YYEEEE.

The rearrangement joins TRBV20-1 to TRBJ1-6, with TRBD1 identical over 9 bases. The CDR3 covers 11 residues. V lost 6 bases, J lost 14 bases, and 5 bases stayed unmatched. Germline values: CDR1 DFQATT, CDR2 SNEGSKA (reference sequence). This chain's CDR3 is CSATGTGTLHF. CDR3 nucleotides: TGCAGTGCAACCGGGACAGGGACCCTCCACTTT.